This paragraph covers one T cell receptor (beta chain) sequence. The data derive from a study of blood T cell repertoires in COVID-19. Measured with immunoSEQ multiplex PCR; TCRdb has only the in-frame clones, and not every one. The table includes around 60,000 clones, 90% detected once. Germline CDR1 and CDR2: SEHNR and FQNEAQ (reference sequence). V lost 5 bases and J 8 bases, leaving 27 bases between the germline ends. The CDR3 has 17 amino acids. Input material: peripheral blood. This chain links TRBV7-9 with TRBJ1-2, with D hard to call. The TCR sequence derives from a man aged 55 to 70 with acute or convalescent COVID-19. The CDR3 here is CASSRQTTRVDLGGYTF. CDR3 nucleotide sequence: TGTGCCAGCAGCCGGCAGACAACGAGGGTGGATTTGGGCGGCTACACCTTC.